The source of this T cell receptor beta chain is a study of blood T cell repertoires in COVID-19 (dated by TCRdb to between 2020 and 2021). As for the study more broadly: Samples covering the acute and convalescent phases of COVID-19 were provided by collaborators in the United States, Italy and Spain. The prospective study material was composed of cDNA or gDNA derived from T cells, B-cell-depleted T cells, or PBMCs. Nearly every sample came with metadata listing a de-identified subject ID, COVID-19 status, age in years and sex. The dataset comprised deeply sampled blood TCRbeta repertoires from subjects exposed to, actively infected with, or recovered from COVID-19. The repertoires were made available in a free public database intended to serve as a resource for research on the immune response to SARS-CoV-2. Where available, HLA class I and class II types were obtained from metadata supplied by the sample provider rather than from assay-based typing. The samples were drawn from the first 160 participants of the ongoing ImmuneRACE study and from 1,200 or so subjects provided by 6 global collaborators. General conclusions and limits of the study: The quantity of clinical and demographic metadata differed by source and by participant and was supplied without curation.

Concerning this clone: The antigen this receptor binds is unknown. Base-call qualities are not available, and no considerably larger clone is one nucleotide away.

The immunoSEQ Assay, a bias-controlled multiplex PCR, was used to amplify TCRbeta CDR3 regions from genomic DNA. On the authors' methods: Nucleated cell counts per sample were estimated from amplification of reference gene primers within the assay. Sequence reads were collapsed and filtered to measure the absolute abundance of every unique TCRbeta CDR3 rearrangement. For each sample, productive Simpson clonality was calculated as the square root of Simpson's diversity index across productive rearrangements. The table was pulled from immuneACCESS by TCRdb, which kept in-frame rearrangements only. Such tables lose some clones; where checked, under half of the loss comes from unresolved V genes, and the rest has no known cause. That table is the source of V, J and clone size, and D and trimming were worked out from the DNA. The sample table shows 130,000 to 150,000 clones, and approximately 80% are seen once. Jointly, the top ten make up 10% to 15% of the sample.

The collaborating institutions used their own protocols to collect whole blood in K2EDTA tubes. For TCRbeta analysis, collaborator samples were shipped as frozen whole blood, as isolated PBMCs, or as DNA extracted from either sample type. Spanning cysteine to phenylalanine, the CDR3 consists of 14 amino acids. Only the CDR3 DNA stays, 42 bases, in frame from base 1. V was cut back by 5 bases and J by 5 bases, leaving a gap of 15 bases between them. For CDR1 and CDR2, the germline V gene lists MNHEY and SVGEGT. The sequenced sample consisted of peripheral blood. Here the chain combines TRBV6-2 or TRBV6-3 and TRBJ1-1; D gene: possibly TRBD1, on 6 matching bases. The sequence came from a man aged 55 to 69 with active or convalescent COVID-19. At the DNA level, the sequence is TGTGCCAGCAGTGACTACAGGGAGGGGACTGAAGCTTTCTTT. This sequence encodes CASSDYREGTEAFF.